A selection of T cell receptor beta chains follows, all from one sample in a study of blood T cell repertoires in COVID-19. Data came from immunoSEQ multiplex PCR; TCRdb stores just in-frame clones and leaves some out. This table has under 130,000 clones, around 84% appearing once. Source material: peripheral blood. The receptor set was obtained from a human donor in a cohort sampled during active COVID-19. Both conserved end residues are part of each CDR3. The D gene is left open where the match is weak. Clone size appears in some rows only: once, few, many, or a class for an expanded clone.

v_gene	j_gene	d_gene	abundance	CDR3nt	CDR3aa
TRBV6-5	TRBJ2-2	.	.	TGTGCCAGCAGTTACGTAAATCCGGGGTCCGGGGAGCTGTTTTTT	CASSYVNPGSGELFF
TRBV19	TRBJ2-7	.	.	TGTGCCAGTAGTGACGGGGGGCCTTCCTACGAGCAGTACTTC	CASSDGGPSYEQYF
TRBV30	TRBJ2-5	TRBD2	.	TGTGCCTTGAGCGGGGGGGCCGGAGAGACCCAGTACTTC	CALSGGAGETQYF
TRBV24-1	TRBJ2-3	.	.	TGTGCCACCAGTGAAGTAGGGGCTGTAGCAGATACGCAGTATTTT	CATSEVGAVADTQYF
TRBV18	TRBJ1-1	TRBD1	.	TGTGCCAGCTCACCAGGACAGGATAACACTGAAGCTTTCTTT	CASSPGQDNTEAFF
TRBV5-6	TRBJ1-2	.	.	TGTGCCAGCAGCTTCATGAGAAACTATGGCTACACCTTC	CASSFMRNYGYTF
TRBV2	TRBJ1-1	TRBD1	.	TGTGCCAGCAGCTACTCGACAGGGGACACTGAAGCTTTCTTT	CASSYSTGDTEAFF
TRBV14	TRBJ1-2	.	.	TGTGCCAGCAGCCCTGGACGGGGGGTTTCTCGCTACACCTTC	CASSPGRGVSRYTF
TRBV5-4	TRBJ2-1	.	.	TGTGCCAGCAGCTTGGATCGGAGCTCCTACAATGAGCAGTTCTTC	CASSLDRSSYNEQFF
TRBV6-6	TRBJ2-3	.	.	TGTGCCAGCAGTCCCCGCGAAGAAGGGGACACAGATACGCAGTATTTT	CASSPREEGDTDTQYF
TRBV10-2	TRBJ2-3	.	.	TGCGCCAGCAGTGAGTATGGGCTCGGCGAGAACACAGATACGCAGTATTTT	CASSEYGLGENTDTQYF
TRBV5-8	TRBJ2-6	.	.	TGTGCCAGCAGCTTGGGACAGGCCTGGGCCAACGTCCTGACTTTC	CASSLGQAWANVLTF
TRBV28	TRBJ2-3	.	.	TGTGCCAGCAGAGGGAAGGGAGAATACACAGATACGCAGTATTTT	CASRGKGEYTDTQYF
TRBV5-1	TRBJ1-1	TRBD1	few	TGCGCCAGCAGCCTGTTGGGACAGGGGGCCTACACTGAAGCTTTCTTT	CASSLLGQGAYTEAFF
TRBV7-3	TRBJ2-5	TRBD2	.	TGTGCCAGCAGCCCGACGGGACTACAAGAGACCCAGTACTTC	CASSPTGLQETQYF
TRBV6-1	TRBJ2-1	.	.	TGTGCCAGCAGTGGAGAAGTTTCGGCGGTGCGCAATGAGCAGTTCTTC	CASSGEVSAVRNEQFF
TRBV7-9	TRBJ1-6	.	.	TGTGCCAGCAGCTCAATGGGGGGGGGTAATTCACCCCTCCACTTT	CASSSMGGGNSPLHF
TRBV19	TRBJ1-5	.	.	TGTGCCAGTAGTATCGGGCAGGGTCAGGGTCAGCCCCAGCATTTT	CASSIGQGQGQPQHF
TRBV2	TRBJ2-1	.	.	TGTGCCAACAGAGCACAGGGTACTTTGAATGAGCAGTTCTTC	CANRAQGTLNEQFF
TRBV6-5	TRBJ1-3	.	once	TGTGCCAGCAAACGACAGGCCTTTGGAAACACCATATATTTT	CASKRQAFGNTIYF
TRBV7-9	TRBJ2-2	TRBD1	.	TGTGCCAGCAGCTTAGGCGACAGGGACGCCGGGGAGCTGTTTTTT	CASSLGDRDAGELFF
TRBV29-1	TRBJ2-1	.	.	TGCAGCGTCCAACAGGGCCCTAGGGATGAGCAGTTCTTC	CSVQQGPRDEQFF
TRBV7-9	TRBJ2-5	.	.	TGTGCCAGCGGAGAGAGGGATGAGACCCAGTACTTC	CASGERDETQYF
TRBV7-3	TRBJ2-1	.	.	TGTGCCAGCAGCCCGGACTCAGTCTCCTACAATGAGCAGTTCTTC	CASSPDSVSYNEQFF
TRBV5-3	TRBJ1-2	TRBD1	.	TGTGCCAGAAGCCCGGGACAGGGCAATGGCTACACCTTC	CARSPGQGNGYTF
TRBV4-2	TRBJ2-3	.	few	TGTGCCAGCAGCCAAGTATCTACCCACACAGATACGCAGTATTTT	CASSQVSTHTDTQYF
TRBV5-1	TRBJ1-4	.	.	TGCGCCAGCAGCTTGGCCGGAGAGGGCACTAATGAAAAACTGTTTTTT	CASSLAGEGTNEKLFF
TRBV18	TRBJ2-7	TRBD1	.	TGTGCCAGCTCACGGGACAGCTACGAGCAGTACTTC	CASSRDSYEQYF
TRBV20-1	TRBJ2-7	TRBD2	.	TGCAGTGCTAGTGTGGGAGCTAGCGGCTACGAGCAGTACTTC	CSASVGASGYEQYF
TRBV30	TRBJ2-2	.	.	TGTGCCTGGAGCTCCTTTAGCGGCACCGGGGAGCTGTTTTTT	CAWSSFSGTGELFF
TRBV9	TRBJ2-5	TRBD2	.	TGTGCCAGCAGCGTAGCCGGCGGGGGGACCGGAGGGACCCAGTACTTC	CASSVAGGGTGGTQYF
TRBV24-1	TRBJ2-7	TRBD2	once	TGTGCCACCAGTGAGGCGGGGGCCTACGAGCAGTACTTC	CATSEAGAYEQYF
TRBV29-1	TRBJ2-5	.	.	TGCAGCGTTAGGGGGGGTTTGGAGACCCAGTACTTC	CSVRGGLETQYF
TRBV6-1	TRBJ1-4	TRBD1	.	TGTGCCAGCAGTGAAGTAGGGACAGTCCTTAAACTGTTTTTT	CASSEVGTVLKLFF
TRBV13	TRBJ1-4	.	.	TGTGCCAGCCAAGGGGTTAATGAAAAACTGTTTTTT	CASQGVNEKLFF
TRBV4-2	TRBJ1-1	.	.	TGTGCCAGCAGCCAAGTGGGCGTGAACACTGAAGCTTTCTTT	CASSQVGVNTEAFF
TRBV6-6	TRBJ2-5	.	.	TGTGCCAGCACCCGCAGCGAGGAAGAGACCCAGTACTTC	CASTRSEEETQYF
TRBV13	TRBJ2-5	TRBD2	.	TGTGCCAGCAGCCCTAGGCCGACTAGCGGGGGCCACCAAGAGACCCAGTACTTC	CASSPRPTSGGHQETQYF
TRBV6-5	TRBJ1-1	.	.	TGTGCCAGCAGTTACCGGGGGGCGAATGGGAACACTGAAGCTTTCTTT	CASSYRGANGNTEAFF
TRBV13	TRBJ2-1	.	.	TGTGCCAGCAGCTTAGGGGCATCCCCCTACAATGAGCAGTTCTTC	CASSLGASPYNEQFF
TRBV28	TRBJ1-1	TRBD1	few	TGTGCCAGCAGTCCCACGGTCCGGGACAGGCATCGTGAAGCTTTCTTT	CASSPTVRDRHREAFF
TRBV28	TRBJ1-2	TRBD1	.	TGTGCCAGCAGGGGCACCGGGACAGCACCCAACTATGGCTACACCTTC	CASRGTGTAPNYGYTF
TRBV2	TRBJ1-1	.	.	TGTGCCACCGAACGGTACACTGAAGCTTTCTTT	CATERYTEAFF
TRBV21-1	TRBJ2-6	.	once	TGTGCCAGCAGCAAAGAGAGGTTAAAGGGGGCGGGGGGGGCCAACGTCCTGACTTTC	CASSKERLKGAGGANVLTF
TRBV5-5	TRBJ2-2	TRBD1	.	TGTGCCAGCAGCTTAAGGGACAGCCGCACCGGGGAGCTGTTTTTT	CASSLRDSRTGELFF
TRBV6-5	TRBJ1-2	.	.	TGTGCCAGCAGCGACCGCCCGGGGGAGGGCTACACCTTC	CASSDRPGEGYTF
TRBV28	TRBJ1-1	.	.	TGTGCCAGCACCGGGGGAGGGACTGAAGCTTTCTTT	CASTGGGTEAFF